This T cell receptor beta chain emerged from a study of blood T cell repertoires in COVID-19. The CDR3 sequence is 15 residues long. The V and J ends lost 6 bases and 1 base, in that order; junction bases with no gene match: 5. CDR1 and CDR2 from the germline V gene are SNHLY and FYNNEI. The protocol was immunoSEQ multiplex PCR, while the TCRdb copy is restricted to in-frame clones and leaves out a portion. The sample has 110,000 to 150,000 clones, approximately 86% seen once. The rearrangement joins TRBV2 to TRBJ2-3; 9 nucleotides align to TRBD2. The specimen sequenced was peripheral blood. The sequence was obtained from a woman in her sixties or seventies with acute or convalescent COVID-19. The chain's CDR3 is CASSRSGGRTDTQYF. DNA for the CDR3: TGTGCCAGCAGCCGTAGCGGGGGACGCACAGATACGCAGTATTTT.